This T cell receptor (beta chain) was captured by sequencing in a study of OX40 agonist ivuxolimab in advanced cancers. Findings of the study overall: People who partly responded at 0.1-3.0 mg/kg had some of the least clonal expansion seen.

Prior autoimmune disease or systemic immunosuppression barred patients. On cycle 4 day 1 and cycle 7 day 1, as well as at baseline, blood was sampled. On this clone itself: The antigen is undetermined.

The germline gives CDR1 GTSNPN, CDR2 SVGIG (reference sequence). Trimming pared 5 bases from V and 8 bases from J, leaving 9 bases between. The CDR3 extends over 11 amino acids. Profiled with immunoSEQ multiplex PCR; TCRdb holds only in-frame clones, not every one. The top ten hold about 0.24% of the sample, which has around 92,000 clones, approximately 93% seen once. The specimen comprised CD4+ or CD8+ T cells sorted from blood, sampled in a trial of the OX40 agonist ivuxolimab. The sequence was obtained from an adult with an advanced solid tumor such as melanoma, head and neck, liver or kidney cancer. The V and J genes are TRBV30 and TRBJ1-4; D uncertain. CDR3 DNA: TGTGCCTGGGGGTCCGCGGAAAAACTGTTTTTT. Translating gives CAWGSAEKLFF. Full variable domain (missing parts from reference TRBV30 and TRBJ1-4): SQTIHQWPATLVQPVGSPLSLECTVEGTSNPNLYWYRQAAGRGLQLLFYSVGIGQISSEVPQNLSASRPQDRQFILSSKKLLLSDSGFYLCAWGSAEKLFFGSGTQLSVL.